This T cell receptor beta chain was found in a study of Graves' ophthalmopathy and Graves' hyperthyroidism. Germline V gene data show CDR1 as MGHRA and CDR2 as YSYEKL. This CDR3 comprises 19 residues. Trimming removed 0 bases from V and 0 bases from J; junction bases left unmatched: 7. A diagnosis was made from clinical symptoms together with serum thyroxine, TRAb, thyroid ultrasound and orbital computed tomography. Amplifying from RNA transcripts, the study obtained TCR beta CDR3 regions. After a first-round RT-PCR with HTBI primers, a second-round multiplex PCR was run. Via MiXCR, TCRdb re-called the multiplex PCR reads, giving one row per CDR3 protein. The table has fewer than 600,000 distinct CDR3 sequences, approximately 15% seen once. Whole-study findings and limits: Detected in blood as well were most expanded thyroid clonotypes with frequency above 0.001.

This clonotype was counted many times. Its antigen remains unidentified. The clonotype comes from a woman in her thirties with Graves' ophthalmopathy. Specimen: blood. The chain carries TRBV4-1 and TRBJ2-6, with 8 bases identical to TRBD1. The CDR3 DNA sequence: TGCGCCAGCAGCCAAGATAGGGGACAGGTTCTCTCTGGGGCCAACGTCCTGACTTTC. As protein: CASSQDRGQVLSGANVLTF.